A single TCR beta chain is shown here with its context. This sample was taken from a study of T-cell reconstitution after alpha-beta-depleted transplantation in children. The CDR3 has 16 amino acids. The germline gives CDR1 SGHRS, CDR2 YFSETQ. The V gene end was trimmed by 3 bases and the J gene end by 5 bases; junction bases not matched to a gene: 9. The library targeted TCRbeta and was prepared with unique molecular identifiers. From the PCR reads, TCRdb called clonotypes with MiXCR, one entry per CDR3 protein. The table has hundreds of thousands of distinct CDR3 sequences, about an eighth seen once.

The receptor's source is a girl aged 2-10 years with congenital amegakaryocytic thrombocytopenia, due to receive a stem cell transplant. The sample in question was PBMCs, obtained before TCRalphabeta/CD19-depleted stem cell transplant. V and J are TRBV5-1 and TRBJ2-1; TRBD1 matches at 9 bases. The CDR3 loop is CASSYGKQGAHNEQFF. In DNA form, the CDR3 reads TGCGCCAGCAGCTATGGAAAACAGGGGGCCCACAATGAGCAGTTCTTC.